This TCR beta chain was sequenced during a study of blood T cell repertoires in COVID-19. Across the whole study: T cells, B-cell-depleted T cells, or PBMCs provided the cDNA or gDNA that served as material.

Germline CDR1 and CDR2: SGHAT and FQNNGV. The CDR3 has 11 residues. V gave up 5 bases and J gave up 8 bases, with 7 bases separating them. Per the study methods: Amplification from reference gene primers served as the basis for estimated nucleated cell counts. Using immunoSEQ multiplex PCR, the repertoire was profiled, and TCRdb retains in-frame clones only, with some absent. From that table come the V and J calls and clone size; the DNA was used to work out D and trimming. The table includes 380,000 or so clones, 70% to 90% detected once. The sequence derives from a man aged 30 to 39 who had recovered from COVID-19. What was sequenced was PBMCs or T cells enriched from blood (not recorded which). The V call is TRBV11-2, the J call TRBJ2-1; no clear D. The CDR3 region is CASSHSDEQFF. The DNA of the CDR3 is TGTGCCAGCAGCCACTCTGATGAGCAGTTCTTC.